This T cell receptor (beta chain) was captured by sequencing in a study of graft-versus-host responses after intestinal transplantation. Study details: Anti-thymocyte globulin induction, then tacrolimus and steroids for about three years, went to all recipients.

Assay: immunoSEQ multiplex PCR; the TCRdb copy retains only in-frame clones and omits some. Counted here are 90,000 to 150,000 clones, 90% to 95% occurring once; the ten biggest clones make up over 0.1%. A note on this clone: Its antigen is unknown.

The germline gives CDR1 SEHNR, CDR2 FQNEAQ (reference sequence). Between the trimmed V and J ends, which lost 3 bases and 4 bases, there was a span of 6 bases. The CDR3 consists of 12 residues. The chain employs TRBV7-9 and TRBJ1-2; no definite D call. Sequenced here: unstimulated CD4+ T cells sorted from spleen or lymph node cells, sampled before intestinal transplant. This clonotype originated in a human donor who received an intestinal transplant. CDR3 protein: CASSFESYGYTF. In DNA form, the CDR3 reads TGTGCCAGCAGCTTCGAGAGCTATGGCTACACCTTC.